This T cell receptor beta chain was observed in a study of blood T cell repertoires in COVID-19. Overall study context: Italy, Spain and the United States were the sources of the convalescent and acute COVID-19 samples. Sources were T cells, B-cell-depleted T cells, or PBMCs; the material itself was cDNA or gDNA.

In the authors' methods: Using reference gene primer amplification, nucleated cell counts were estimated. The protocol was immunoSEQ multiplex PCR, while the TCRdb copy is restricted to in-frame clones and leaves out a portion. V, J and clone size derive from that table, while D and trimming were established from the DNA sequence. Among some 670,000 clones listed, about 87% were seen once. Germline V gene sequence: CDR1 LGHNA, CDR2 YSLEER. The CDR3 is 13 residues long. The germline V and J ends were trimmed by 2 bases and 5 bases, with 6 bases remaining between them. The receptor was derived from a woman between 18 and 30 years old with acute or convalescent COVID-19. Source material: peripheral blood. This chain joins TRBV4-3 and TRBJ2-2; no clear D. The CDR3 is CASSQLSTGELFF. The CDR3 coding sequence is TGCGCCAGCAGCCAACTTTCGACCGGGGAGCTGTTTTTT.